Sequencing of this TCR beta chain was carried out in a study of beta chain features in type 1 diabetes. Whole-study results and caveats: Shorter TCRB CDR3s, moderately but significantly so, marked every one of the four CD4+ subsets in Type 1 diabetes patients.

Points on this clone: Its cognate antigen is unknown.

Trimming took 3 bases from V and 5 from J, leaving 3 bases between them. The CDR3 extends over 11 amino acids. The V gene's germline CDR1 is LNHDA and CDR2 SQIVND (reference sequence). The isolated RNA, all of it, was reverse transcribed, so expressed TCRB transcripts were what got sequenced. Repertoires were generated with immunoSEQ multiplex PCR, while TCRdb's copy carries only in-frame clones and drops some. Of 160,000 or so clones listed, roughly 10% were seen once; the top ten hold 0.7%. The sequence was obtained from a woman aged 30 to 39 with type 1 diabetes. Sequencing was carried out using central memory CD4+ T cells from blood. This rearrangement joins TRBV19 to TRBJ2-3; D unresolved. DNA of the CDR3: TGTGCCAGTAGTATCCAAGATACGCAGTATTTT. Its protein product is CASSIQDTQYF.